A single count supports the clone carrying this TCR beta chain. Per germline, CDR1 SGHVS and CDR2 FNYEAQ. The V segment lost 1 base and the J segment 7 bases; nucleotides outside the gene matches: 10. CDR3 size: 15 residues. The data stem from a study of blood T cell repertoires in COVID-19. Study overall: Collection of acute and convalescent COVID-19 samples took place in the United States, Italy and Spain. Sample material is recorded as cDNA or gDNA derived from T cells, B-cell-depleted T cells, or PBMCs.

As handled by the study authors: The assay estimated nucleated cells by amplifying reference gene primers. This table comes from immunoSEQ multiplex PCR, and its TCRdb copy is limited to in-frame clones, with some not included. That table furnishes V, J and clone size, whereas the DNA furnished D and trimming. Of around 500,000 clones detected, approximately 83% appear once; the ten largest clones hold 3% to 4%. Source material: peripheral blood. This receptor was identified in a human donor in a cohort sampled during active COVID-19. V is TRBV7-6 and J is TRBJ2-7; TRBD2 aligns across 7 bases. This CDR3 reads CASSLVPAGSREQYF. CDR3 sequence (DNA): TGTGCCAGCAGCTTAGTACCAGCGGGATCGAGGGAGCAGTACTTC.